This section outlines one T cell receptor beta chain sequence together with its context. Its specificity is unknown. These data belong to a study of T cell responses to AZD1222 COVID-19 vaccine. Study information: Investigators merged groups given second doses at roughly 4 or roughly 12 weeks. Overall study results and limits: Nearly half of unique spike-specific TCRs reportedly avoided B.1.351 and B.1.1.7 mutated regions. Just 5 to 7 people given AZD1222 tested seropositive at baseline. The donors showed a predominance of white British ancestry and of females, with possible underestimation of clonal diversity.

CDR1 and CDR2 from the germline V gene are KGHDR and SFDVKD. The CDR3 spans 16 residues. V was trimmed by 0 bases and J by 0 bases, leaving 8 bases between them. The method was immunoSEQ multiplex PCR; TCRdb's version includes in-frame clones alone and lacks a portion of them. The profile shows about 130,000 clones, about 90% of them singletons. This chain connects TRBV24-1 to TRBJ2-1; no clear D gene. The sequence derives from an adult in good health. The sequencing here drew on peripheral blood, taken on day 0 of AZD1222 vaccination. DNA for the CDR3: TGTGCCACCAGTGATTTGCGACTGAGCTCCTACAATGAGCAGTTCTTC. Translated: CATSDLRLSSYNEQFF.